A selection of T cell receptor beta chains follows, all from one sample in a study of human T cells and chemical hapten exposure. One entry per CDR3 protein, called by TCRdb with MiXCR from the RACE reads. This repertoire shows tens of thousands of distinct CDR3 sequences, more than 9% found once; its top ten account for about 1.8%. Sequences were derived from whole blood, sampled in connection with sensitization to the hapten diphenylcyclopropenone (DPC). The origin of the receptors is a woman aged 45-59 years with alopecia areata. Some clones in this sample may be carry-over from other donors' samples. Each CDR3 is given with its conserved first and last residue. Fields, in order: clone size, V gene, D gene, J gene, CDR3 DNA, CDR3 protein. A D gene is named only where the DNA matches it firmly. Size is stated for part of the rows, as once, few or many counts, or as a class when the clone is expanded.

>.|TRBV10-1|.|TRBJ1-2
TGCGCCAGCAGTGAAGCCAGGGATAGTGGCTACACCTTC
CASSEARDSGYTF
>.|TRBV5-1|.|TRBJ2-7
TGCGCCAGCAGCTTGACCCCGGGACAATTGACCTACGAGCAGTACTTC
CASSLTPGQLTYEQYF
>many|TRBV11-2|TRBD2|TRBJ2-7
TGTGCCAGCAGCTTAGATCCGCCGGGGGGGATCTCCTACGAGCAGTACTTC
CASSLDPPGGISYEQYF
>many|TRBV11-2|.|TRBJ2-1
TGTGCCAGCAGCTCAACAGGGTACAATGAGCAGTTCTTC
CASSSTGYNEQFF
>.|TRBV7-9|.|TRBJ1-4
TGTGCCAGCAGCCGAACCAGGGGCCGAGGTGAAAAACTGTTTTTT
CASSRTRGRGEKLFF
>.|TRBV27|.|TRBJ1-1
TGTGCCAGCAGTCCCGGGCCTGCCTTATACACTGAAGCTTTCTTT
CASSPGPALYTEAFF
>.|TRBV6-2/TRBV6-3|.|TRBJ1-5
TGTGCCAGCAGTACCTTACAGGGAAGCAATCAGCCCCAGCATTTT
CASSTLQGSNQPQHF
>.|TRBV29-1|TRBD1|TRBJ2-4
TGCAGCGTTGAAGAGGGGAACAGGGGGGCGAAAAACATTCAGTACTTC
CSVEEGNRGAKNIQYF
>many|TRBV7-9|.|TRBJ1-1
TGTGCCAGCAGCTTTCAGGTAGGCACTGAAGCTTTCTTT
CASSFQVGTEAFF
>.|TRBV7-9|.|TRBJ1-1
TGTGCCAGCAGCCCCATAGCGATTGGGACTGAAGCTTTCTTT
CASSPIAIGTEAFF
>few|TRBV7-9|.|TRBJ2-7
TGTGCCAGCAGCCCGACCTCGACAGATGGCTACGAGCAGTACTTC
CASSPTSTDGYEQYF
>.|TRBV20-1|.|TRBJ2-3
TGCAGTGCCACGAGGGCGGTTACGCAGTATTTT
CSATRAVTQYF
>many|TRBV15|.|TRBJ1-2
TGTGCCACCAGCAGAGCCGGGACCCTAGGCGACTATGGCTACACCTTC
CATSRAGTLGDYGYTF
>few|TRBV20-1|TRBD2|TRBJ2-1
TGCAGTGCTAGCTCCAGCGGGAGCGGAACTATCTACAATGAGCAGTTCTTC
CSASSSGSGTIYNEQFF
>many|TRBV3-1|.|TRBJ1-5
TGTGCCAGCAGCGGACGGGGGCAGCCCCAGCATTTT
CASSGRGQPQHF
>few|TRBV29-1|.|TRBJ1-1
TGCAGCGTTGAGGAGGGCGCGAGAAACACTGAAGCTTTCTTT
CSVEEGARNTEAFF
>.|TRBV29-1|.|TRBJ1-4
TGCAGCGTCAACGCGGGGGTGGGTGAAAAACTGTTTTTT
CSVNAGVGEKLFF
>many|TRBV18|TRBD2|TRBJ2-1
TGTGCCAGCTCACCGGGACTAGCACTCAATGAGCAGTTCTTC
CASSPGLALNEQFF
>.|TRBV4-3|TRBD1|TRBJ2-7
TGCGCCAGCAGCCAGCCCGGGACAGGGGTTCAGGAGCAGTACTTC
CASSQPGTGVQEQYF
>.|TRBV2|.|TRBJ1-1
TGTGCCAGCAGGGCGGACCCATTAGAAGCTTTCTTT
CASRADPLEAFF
>few|TRBV29-1|.|TRBJ2-2
TGCAGCGTTCTGATTCCTAGCGCGAACACCGGGGAGCTGTTTTTT
CSVLIPSANTGELFF
>many|TRBV28|.|TRBJ2-7
TGTGCCAGCAGTTTAAGGACGCCCTACGAGCAGTACTTC
CASSLRTPYEQYF
>.|TRBV28|.|TRBJ2-3
TGTGCCAGCAGTCCTGCTTCGTTCGGGCTTAGCACAGATACGCAGTATTTT
CASSPASFGLSTDTQYF
>.|TRBV2|TRBD1|TRBJ1-4
TGTGCCAGCAGGGAAGAACAGGTTCAGGGACAGAAACTGTTTTTT
CASREEQVQGQKLFF
>.|TRBV7-2|.|TRBJ2-5
TGTGCCAGCAGCTTAGATAGACAGACCCAGTACTTC
CASSLDRQTQYF
>few|TRBV5-1|TRBD2|TRBJ2-4
TGCGCCAGCAGCCCGGAGCCCAGGGCGGGGGAAAACATTCAGTACTTC
CASSPEPRAGENIQYF
>.|TRBV12-3/TRBV12-4|.|TRBJ2-2
TGTGCCACGGGACCGAACACCGGGGAGCTGTTTTTT
CATGPNTGELFF
>few|TRBV5-5|.|TRBJ1-1
TGTGCCAGCAGCTTGGTATGGTCGAACACTGAAGCTTTCTTT
CASSLVWSNTEAFF
>.|TRBV28|.|TRBJ2-3
TGTGCCAGCATCCAATCCGGGGCAGATACGCAGTATTTT
CASIQSGADTQYF
>.|TRBV12-3/TRBV12-4|.|TRBJ1-1
TGTGCCAGCAGTTTCGATCCCCCTGAAGCTTTCTTT
CASSFDPPEAFF
>.|TRBV12-3/TRBV12-4|.|TRBJ2-5
TGTGCCAGCAATTGGGCGGGGGCAGAGACCCAGTACTTC
CASNWAGAETQYF
>.|TRBV28|TRBD1|TRBJ1-1
TGTGCCAGCAGCAAATGGGACAGGGGCAGCGGTGTGTCTGAAGCTTTCTTT
CASSKWDRGSGVSEAFF
>few|TRBV18|.|TRBJ2-3
TGTGCCAGCGGCGGGACAGCGACCACAGATACGCAGTATTTT
CASGGTATTDTQYF
>many|TRBV11-2|.|TRBJ2-3
TGTGCCAGCAGCTTAGATCGTGCCTCTAGCACAGATACGCAGTATTTT
CASSLDRASSTDTQYF
>.|TRBV28|.|TRBJ1-2
TGTGCCAGCAGTTTCCGACGGAATTATGGCTACACCTTC
CASSFRRNYGYTF
>.|TRBV4-3|TRBD1|TRBJ1-1
TGCGCCAGCAGCCCACAACCGGTAACAGGGGCCCTCATGAACACTGAAGCTTTCTTT
CASSPQPVTGALMNTEAFF
>many|TRBV2|.|TRBJ2-5
TGTGCCTCCGCAGGGGACTACTCCCAAGAGACCCAGTACTTC
CASAGDYSQETQYF
>.|TRBV7-2|.|TRBJ2-1
TGTGCCAGCAGCATTTATGGGAATGAGCAGTTCTTC
CASSIYGNEQFF
>many|TRBV28|.|TRBJ1-4
TGTGCCAGCAGCCGGGGGGGGCCTAATGAAAAACTGTTTTTT
CASSRGGPNEKLFF
>few|TRBV5-1|.|TRBJ2-5
TGCGCCAGCAGCTTAAAGGGGAGAGAGACCCAGTACTTC
CASSLKGRETQYF
>many|TRBV12-3/TRBV12-4|.|TRBJ2-5
TGTGCCAGCAACCTGTCCGGGGAGAACCAAGAGACCCAGTACTTC
CASNLSGENQETQYF
>few|TRBV12-3/TRBV12-4|.|TRBJ2-6
TGTGCCAGCAGTTTATTTGAAGGGGCCAACGTCCTGACTTTC
CASSLFEGANVLTF
>few|TRBV6-4|.|TRBJ2-3
TGTGCCAGCAGTGACTCGTTGTTCGGGAGCACAGATACGCAGTATTTT
CASSDSLFGSTDTQYF
>many|TRBV2|.|TRBJ2-5
TGTGCCAGCAAACAGTCCGGAGAGACCCAGTACTTC
CASKQSGETQYF
>few|TRBV6-6|TRBD2|TRBJ2-7
TGTGCCAGCAGTTACTCTAAGGCGGGGGAGTACGAGCAGTACTTC
CASSYSKAGEYEQYF
>.|TRBV20-1|.|TRBJ1-2
TGCAGTGCTACCATGGACAGCGATGGCTACACCTTC
CSATMDSDGYTF
>once|TRBV11-2|.|TRBJ1-4
TGTGCCAGCAGCTTCTCGGCAGCTAATGAAAAACTGTTTTTT
CASSFSAANEKLFF
>many|TRBV6-6|TRBD1|TRBJ1-2
TGTGCCAGCAGTTTAAGACAGGGAAGTCCCTCGCGTGGCTACACCTTC
CASSLRQGSPSRGYTF
>.|TRBV7-6|TRBD2|TRBJ2-3
TGTGCCAGCAGCCCTTTAGCGGGAGGGCCAGATACGCAGTATTTT
CASSPLAGGPDTQYF
>.|TRBV7-9|TRBD1|TRBJ2-1
TGTGCCAGCAGCTTGACAGGGGAGTCCAATGAGCAGTTCTTC
CASSLTGESNEQFF
>many|TRBV5-1|.|TRBJ2-3
TGCGCCAGCAGCTGGACTGTAACTAGCACAGATACGCAGTATTTT
CASSWTVTSTDTQYF
>.|TRBV4-3|.|TRBJ1-3
TGCGCCAGCAGCCAAGAACAGGGTCTGAACACCATATATTTT
CASSQEQGLNTIYF
>few|TRBV29-1|.|TRBJ1-5
TGCAGCGTTGTCTCAGGGAACAATCAGCCCCAGCATTTT
CSVVSGNNQPQHF